This TCR beta chain was identified during a study of monozygotic twins with inflammatory bowel disease. With the 5' RACE reads reprocessed, TCRdb shows one record per CDR3 protein and no DNA. The sample data list nearly 450,000 distinct CDR3 sequences. The TCR comes from a human donor with ulcerative colitis or Crohn's disease, or a healthy co-twin of an affected twin (not recorded which). Sequencing was done on a sample of blood.

The CDR3 is CASSEARGNTEAFF. V gene TRBV10-2 combines with J gene TRBJ1-1; the TCRdb D gene call, TRBD1, has no DNA to confirm it. From germline, CDR1 is WSHSY and CDR2 SAAADI. The CDR3 consists of 14 residues.